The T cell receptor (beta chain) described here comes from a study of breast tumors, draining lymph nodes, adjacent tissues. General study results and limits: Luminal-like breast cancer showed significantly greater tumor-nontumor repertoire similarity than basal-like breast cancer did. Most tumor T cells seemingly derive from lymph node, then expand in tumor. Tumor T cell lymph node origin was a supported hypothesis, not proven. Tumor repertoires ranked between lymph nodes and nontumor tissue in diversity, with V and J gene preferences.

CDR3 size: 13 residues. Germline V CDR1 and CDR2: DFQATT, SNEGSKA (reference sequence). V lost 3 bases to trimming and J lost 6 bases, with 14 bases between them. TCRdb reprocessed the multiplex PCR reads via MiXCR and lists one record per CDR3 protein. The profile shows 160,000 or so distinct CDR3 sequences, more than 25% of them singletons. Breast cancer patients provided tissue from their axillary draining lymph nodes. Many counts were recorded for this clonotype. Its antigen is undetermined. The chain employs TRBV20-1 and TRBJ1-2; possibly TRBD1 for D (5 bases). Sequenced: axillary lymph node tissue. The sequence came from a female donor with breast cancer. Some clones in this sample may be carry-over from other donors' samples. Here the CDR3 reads CSASSGVEDGYTF. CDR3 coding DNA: TGCAGTGCTAGTTCGGGGGTTGAGGATGGCTACACCTTC.